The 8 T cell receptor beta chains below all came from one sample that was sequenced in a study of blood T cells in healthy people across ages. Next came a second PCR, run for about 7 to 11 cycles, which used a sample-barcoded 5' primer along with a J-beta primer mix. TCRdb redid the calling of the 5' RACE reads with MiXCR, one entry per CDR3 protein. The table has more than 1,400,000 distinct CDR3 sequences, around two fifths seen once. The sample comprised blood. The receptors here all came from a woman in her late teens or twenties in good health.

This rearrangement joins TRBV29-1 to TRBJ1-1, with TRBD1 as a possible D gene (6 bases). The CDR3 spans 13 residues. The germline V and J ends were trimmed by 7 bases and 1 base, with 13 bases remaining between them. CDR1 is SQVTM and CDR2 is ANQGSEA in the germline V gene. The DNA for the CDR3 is TGCAGCGGTGGCCTGACAGGGAACACTGAAGCTTTCTTT. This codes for CSGGLTGNTEAFF. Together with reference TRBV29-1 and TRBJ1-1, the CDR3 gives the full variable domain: SAVISQKPSRDICQRGTSLTIQCQVDSQVTMMFWYRQQPGQSLTLIATANQGSEATYESGFVIDKFPISRPNLTFSTLTVSNMSPEDSSIYLCSGGLTGNTEAFFGQGTRLTVV.

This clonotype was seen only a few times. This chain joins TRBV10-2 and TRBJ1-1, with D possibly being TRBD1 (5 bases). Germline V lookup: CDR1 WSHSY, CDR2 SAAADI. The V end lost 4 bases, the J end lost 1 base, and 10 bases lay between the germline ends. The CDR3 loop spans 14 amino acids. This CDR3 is CASSGLQGNTEAFF. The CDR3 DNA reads TGCGCCAGCAGTGGTCTTCAGGGGAACACTGAAGCTTTCTTT.

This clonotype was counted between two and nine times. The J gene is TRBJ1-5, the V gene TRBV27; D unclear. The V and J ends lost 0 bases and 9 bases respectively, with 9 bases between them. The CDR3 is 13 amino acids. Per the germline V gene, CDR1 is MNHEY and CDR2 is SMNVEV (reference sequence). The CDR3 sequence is CASSLSPERPQHF. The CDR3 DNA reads TGTGCCAGCAGTTTATCCCCCGAGAGGCCCCAGCATTTT.

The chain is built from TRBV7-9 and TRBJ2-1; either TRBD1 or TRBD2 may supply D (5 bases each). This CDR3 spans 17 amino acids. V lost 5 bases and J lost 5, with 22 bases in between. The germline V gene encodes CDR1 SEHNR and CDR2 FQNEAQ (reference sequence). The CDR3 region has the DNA TGTGCCAGCAGCGCCCGTCCCGGGACCCTTTTTGACAATGAGCAGTTCTTC. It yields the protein CASSARPGTLFDNEQFF. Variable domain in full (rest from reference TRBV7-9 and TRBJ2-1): DTGVSQNPRHKITKRGQNVTFRCDPISEHNRLYWYRQTLGQGPEFLTYFQNEAQLEKSRLLSDRFSAERPKGSFSTLEIQRTEQGDSAMYLCASSARPGTLFDNEQFFGPGTRLTVL.

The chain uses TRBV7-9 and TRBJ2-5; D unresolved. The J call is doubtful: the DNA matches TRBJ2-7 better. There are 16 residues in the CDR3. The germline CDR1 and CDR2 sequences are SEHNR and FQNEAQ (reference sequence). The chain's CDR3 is CASSSLETRARGEQYF. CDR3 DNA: TGTGCCAGCAGCTCCCTAGAGACGCGCGCCAGAGGCGAGCAGTACTTC.

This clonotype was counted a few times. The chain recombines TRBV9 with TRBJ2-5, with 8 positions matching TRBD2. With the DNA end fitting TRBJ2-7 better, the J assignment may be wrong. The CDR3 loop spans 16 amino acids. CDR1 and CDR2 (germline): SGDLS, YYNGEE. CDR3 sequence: CASSVGSGGAAYEQYF. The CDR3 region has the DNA TGTGCCAGCAGCGTAGGATCGGGGGGGGCGGCATACGAGCAGTACTTC.

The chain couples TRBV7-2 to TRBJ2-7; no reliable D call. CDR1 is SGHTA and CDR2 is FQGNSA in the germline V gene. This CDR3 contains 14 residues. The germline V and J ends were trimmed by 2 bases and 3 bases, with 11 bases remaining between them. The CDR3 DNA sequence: TGTGCCAGCAGCTTAAGGAACAAGCACTACGAGCAGTACTTC. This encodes CASSLRNKHYEQYF. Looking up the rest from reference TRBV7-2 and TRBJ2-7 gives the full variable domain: GAGVSQSPSNKVTEKGKDVELRCDPISGHTALYWYRQSLGQGLEFLIYFQGNSAPDKSGLPSDRFSAERTGGSVSTLTIQRTQQEDSAVYLCASSLRNKHYEQYFGPGTRLTVT.

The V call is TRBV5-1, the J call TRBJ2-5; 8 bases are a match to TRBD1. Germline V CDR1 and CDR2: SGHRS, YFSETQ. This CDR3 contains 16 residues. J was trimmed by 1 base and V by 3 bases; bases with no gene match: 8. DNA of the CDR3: TGCGCCAGCAGCTACGGGGGACAGGCGATCCAAGAGACCCAGTACTTC. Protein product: CASSYGGQAIQETQYF. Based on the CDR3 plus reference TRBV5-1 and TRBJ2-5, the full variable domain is KAGVTQTPRYLIKTRGQQVTLSCSPISGHRSVSWYQQTPGQGLQFLFEYFSETQRNKGNFPGRFSGRQFSNSRSEMNVSTLELGDSALYLCASSYGGQAIQETQYFGPGTRLLVL.